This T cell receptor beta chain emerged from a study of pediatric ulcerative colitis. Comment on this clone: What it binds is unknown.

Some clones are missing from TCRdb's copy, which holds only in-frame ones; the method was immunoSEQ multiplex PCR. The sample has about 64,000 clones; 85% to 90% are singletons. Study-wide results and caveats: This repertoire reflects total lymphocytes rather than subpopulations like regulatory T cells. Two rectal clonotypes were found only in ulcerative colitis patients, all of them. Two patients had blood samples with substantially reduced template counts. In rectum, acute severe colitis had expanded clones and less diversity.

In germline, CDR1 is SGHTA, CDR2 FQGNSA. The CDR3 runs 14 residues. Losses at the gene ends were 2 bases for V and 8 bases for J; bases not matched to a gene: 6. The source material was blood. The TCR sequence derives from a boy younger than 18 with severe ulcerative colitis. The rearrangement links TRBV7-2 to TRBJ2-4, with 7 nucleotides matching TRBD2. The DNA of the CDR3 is TGTGCCAGCAGCTTATCGGGCGGGAGCGACATTCAGTACTTC. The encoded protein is CASSLSGGSDIQYF.